A selection of T cell receptor beta chains follows, all from one sample in a study of blood T cell repertoires in COVID-19. TCRdb's copy holds only in-frame clones and misses some; the assay was immunoSEQ multiplex PCR. The sample lists 100,000 to 150,000 clones, around nine tenths occurring once. The sequenced material came from peripheral blood. The receptors derive from a man in his sixties with COVID-19, enrolled during active disease. The CDR3 runs from the conserved cysteine through the conserved F or W. The order of the fields is D gene, J gene, V gene, clone size, CDR3 DNA, CDR3 protein. A D gene is named only where the DNA matches it firmly. Not all rows give a size; the values are once, few, many and, for expanded clones, a class.

>NA|TRBJ1-5|TRBV21-1|NA
TGTGCCAGCAGTGGGACAGGGCCCCAGCATTTT
CASSGTGPQHF
>NA|TRBJ1-2|TRBV18|NA
TGTGCCAGCTCACCAATCCTCGACTATAACTATGGCTACACCTTC
CASSPILDYNYGYTF
>TRBD2|TRBJ2-3|TRBV28|NA
TGTGCCAGCAGTCTTCTTCCGGGGACTAGCGTTGGTACGCAGTATTTT
CASSLLPGTSVGTQYF
>NA|TRBJ2-5|TRBV10-1|once
TGCGCCAGCAGTGAGTCGAAGGCGGGGTTGGTGACCCAGTACTTC
CASSESKAGLVTQYF
>NA|TRBJ2-3|TRBV6-5|NA
TGTGCCAGCAGCTCGGCGGGATTATTCTCGGATACGCAGTATTTT
CASSSAGLFSDTQYF
>TRBD1|TRBJ1-3|TRBV6-1|NA
TGTGCCAGCAGTGAAACCGTGACAGGGGGAAACACCATATATTTT
CASSETVTGGNTIYF
>TRBD1|TRBJ2-2|TRBV5-6|NA
TGTGCCAGCAGCGGGCAGGGGGAATCGAGCACCGGGGAGCTGTTTTTT
CASSGQGESSTGELFF
>NA|TRBJ2-2|TRBV6-5|NA
TGTGCCAGCAGCTTGCGGGGGCCAGGCGGGGAGCTGTTTTTT
CASSLRGPGGELFF
>TRBD2|TRBJ2-7|TRBV11-2|NA
TGTGCCAGCAGCTCGCGGGGGGGACATACCTACGAGCAGTACTTC
CASSSRGGHTYEQYF
>NA|TRBJ2-7|TRBV6-5|NA
TGTGCCAGCAAATTAGGGAGATGGGGGAGGTACGAGCAGTACTTC
CASKLGRWGRYEQYF
>TRBD1|TRBJ1-1|TRBV7-3|few
TGTGCCAGCAGCCCCGACAGGGGAGCCACTGAAGCTTTCTTT
CASSPDRGATEAFF
>TRBD1|TRBJ1-2|TRBV5-1|NA
TGCGCCAGCAGCTTCGGGACAGGGGGCTACAACTATGGCTACACCTTC
CASSFGTGGYNYGYTF
>NA|TRBJ1-3|TRBV9|NA
TGTGCCAGCAGCGTAGGCCCGGGGATTAGCACCATATATTTT
CASSVGPGISTIYF
>NA|TRBJ1-2|TRBV5-4|NA
TGTGCCAGCAGAAACAGAATAGATGACTATGGCTACACCTTC
CASRNRIDDYGYTF
>NA|TRBJ1-5|TRBV25-1|NA
TGTGCCAGCAGTCAGAAAAGCAATCAGCCCCAGCATTTT
CASSQKSNQPQHF
>NA|TRBJ1-3|TRBV5-1|NA
TGCGCCAGCAGCCCTGGAGGGAATACCGACTCTGGAAACACCATATATTTT
CASSPGGNTDSGNTIYF
>NA|TRBJ1-1|TRBV6-5|NA
TGTGCCAGCATTAGGCGAGGGTGGGGCACTGAAGCTTTCTTT
CASIRRGWGTEAFF
>TRBD1|TRBJ2-5|TRBV6-5|NA
TGTGCCAGCAGTTACGCGATTCCGGGACAGAAAGAGACCCAGTACTTC
CASSYAIPGQKETQYF
>NA|TRBJ1-4|TRBV6-5|NA
TGTGCCAGCAGCGAGAGGGTCGGCGAAAAACTGTTTTTT
CASSERVGEKLFF
>TRBD1|TRBJ1-2|TRBV29-1|NA
TGCAGCGTTTGGACAGGAGCTAACTATGGCTACACCTTC
CSVWTGANYGYTF
>NA|TRBJ2-7|TRBV6-5|NA
TGTGCCAGCAGGAGGGCGGGGGCCAGCTCCTACGAGCAGTACTTC
CASRRAGASSYEQYF
>NA|TRBJ1-1|TRBV5-1|NA
TGCGCCAGCAGCAGAGGACAGTCTAACACTGAAGCTTTCTTT
CASSRGQSNTEAFF
>NA|TRBJ1-4|TRBV7-8|NA
TGTGCCAGCAGCTTTACAACTAATGAAAAACTGTTTTTT
CASSFTTNEKLFF
>NA|TRBJ1-1|TRBV5-1|NA
TGCGCCAGCAGCGACCTGCGGCGGGGGACTGAAGCTTTCTTT
CASSDLRRGTEAFF
>TRBD1|TRBJ1-3|TRBV7-8|NA
TGTGCCAGCAGCTTATGGAACAGAGATGGACAGGGAGCTGGAAACACCATATATTTT
CASSLWNRDGQGAGNTIYF
>TRBD1|TRBJ1-4|TRBV28|NA
TGTGCCAGCATAGGACAGGGGGAAAAACTGTTTTTT
CASIGQGEKLFF
>NA|TRBJ2-1|TRBV19|NA
TGTGCCAGTAGTATAGATCTCGGACAGATGGAGCCGTTCTTC
CASSIDLGQMEPFF
>TRBD1|TRBJ2-3|TRBV9|NA
TGTGCCAGCAGCTCCAAGACAGGGGCTAGCACAGATACGCAGTATTTT
CASSSKTGASTDTQYF
>NA|TRBJ1-3|TRBV2|NA
TGTGCCAGCAGTGTCCTGTCGGGAGGGGTCTCTGGAAACACCATATATTTT
CASSVLSGGVSGNTIYF
>NA|TRBJ2-6|TRBV19|NA
TGTGCCAGCACGCATAACTACCGCGGCTCTGGGGCCAACGTCCTGACTTTC
CASTHNYRGSGANVLTF
>TRBD1|TRBJ2-3|TRBV5-1|NA
TGCGCCAGCAGCTCACTCCGGACAGGGGACGGCACAGATACGCAGTATTTT
CASSSLRTGDGTDTQYF
>TRBD1|TRBJ1-2|TRBV7-2|few
TGTGCCAGCAGCAGAGACAGGGACCAAGGCTACACCTTC
CASSRDRDQGYTF
>NA|TRBJ1-1|TRBV12-3/TRBV12-4|NA
TGTGCCAGCAACTTTTTGTCGGGCACTGAAGCTTTCTTT
CASNFLSGTEAFF
>NA|TRBJ1-1|TRBV6-5|NA
TGTGCCAGCAGTTGGTCCGTTGGACAGTTGAACACTGAAGCTTTCTTT
CASSWSVGQLNTEAFF
>TRBD1|TRBJ2-5|TRBV7-9|NA
TGTGCCAGCAGCCACAGGGGTCCAGAGACCCAGTACTTC
CASSHRGPETQYF
>TRBD2|TRBJ2-7|TRBV15|NA
TGTGCCACCAGCAGAGATTTTATAGGACTAGCGGGGGGAAGGTACTTC
CATSRDFIGLAGGRYF
>TRBD1|TRBJ1-3|TRBV9|NA
TGTGCCAGCAGCGTAAACTGGGACAGTGGAAACACCATATATTTT
CASSVNWDSGNTIYF
>TRBD1|TRBJ2-1|TRBV19|NA
TGTGCCAGTAGCCGGGACAGAGGTTACAATGAGCAGTTCTTC
CASSRDRGYNEQFF
>NA|TRBJ2-7|TRBV18|NA
TGTGCCAGCTCACCATCCCCGGGGGGCGACGAGCAGTACTTC
CASSPSPGGDEQYF
>NA|TRBJ1-1|TRBV27|NA
TGTGCCAGCAGTTTACAAACAGGGCGGGCTGAAGCTTTCTTT
CASSLQTGRAEAFF
>TRBD2|TRBJ2-1|TRBV4-2|NA
TGTGCCAGCAGCCTTTCCGGGACTAGCGGGGTGAGCTCCTACAATGAGCAGTTCTTC
CASSLSGTSGVSSYNEQFF
>NA|TRBJ2-5|TRBV18|NA
TGTGCCAGCTCACCGGGGGCAGGGAGGGGTAGGGAGACCCAGTACTTC
CASSPGAGRGRETQYF
>NA|TRBJ2-7|TRBV11-1|NA
TGTGCCAGCAGCTTAGCGCGCAGGTCATTGGGTTACGAGCAGTACTTC
CASSLARRSLGYEQYF
>NA|TRBJ2-1|TRBV18|NA
TGTGCCAGCTCACCAAGGCACGGAGGGGGCATCAATGAGCAGTTCTTC
CASSPRHGGGINEQFF
>NA|TRBJ1-6|TRBV3-1/TRBV3-2|NA
TGTGCCAGCAGCCAACCGGGGGATTCACCCCTCCACTTT
CASSQPGDSPLHF
>TRBD2|TRBJ2-5|TRBV7-2|NA
TGTGCCAGCAGCCGGGGGGGGAACCAAGAGACCCAGTACTTC
CASSRGGNQETQYF
>TRBD2|TRBJ2-5|TRBV5-1|NA
TGCGCCAGCAGCTTTCTAGCGGGGGCTTACCAAGAGACCCAGTACTTC
CASSFLAGAYQETQYF
>NA|TRBJ2-5|TRBV7-3|NA
TGTGCCAGCAGCCCCGGGCGACCTCAGGGGCGAGAGACCCAGTACTTC
CASSPGRPQGRETQYF
>NA|TRBJ1-3|TRBV9|NA
TGTGCCAGCAGCGTAGGATCGAGACTAAGGGACACCATATATTTT
CASSVGSRLRDTIYF
>TRBD1|TRBJ1-1|TRBV6-5|NA
TGTGCCAGCGGGGACAGGGGTCACACTGAAGCTTTCTTT
CASGDRGHTEAFF
>TRBD1|TRBJ2-5|TRBV7-2|NA
TGTGCCAGCAGCTCTACCGGGACAGGGCAAGAGACCCAGTACTTC
CASSSTGTGQETQYF
>NA|TRBJ2-5|TRBV11-2|NA
TGTGCCAGCAGCTTCACTATAAAAGAGACCCAGTACTTC
CASSFTIKETQYF
>NA|TRBJ1-1|TRBV4-2|NA
TGTGCCAGCAGCCAAGACCACGGGAGGAGGACTGAAGCTTTCTTT
CASSQDHGRRTEAFF